The clone carrying this TCR beta chain was seen only a few times. Its cognate antigen is unknown. This specimen comes from a study of T-cell memory formation after mild COVID-19. At the level of the study: The two donors had largely donor-specific TCR clusters. Study-wide points: Contracting clones localized mainly to CM and EM when CD4+ and mainly to EMRA when CD8+.

The V gene end was trimmed by 5 bases and the J gene end by 4 bases; junction bases not matched to a gene: 3. This CDR3 has 13 residues. 5'RACE primed from the constant segment yielded TCR alpha and TCR beta cDNA libraries bearing sample barcodes and UMIs. MiXCR, run by TCRdb on the 5' RACE reads, gives a single entry per CDR3 protein. The sample carries 100,000 to 150,000 distinct CDR3 sequences, 15% to 20% recorded once. The clonotype originates from an adult woman who had mild COVID-19 (a few samples of this study predate the infection). Cell type and time point are not known. Sequencing input: PBMCs or a T cell subset sorted from them (not recorded which). The V gene is TRBV12-3 or TRBV12-4, the J gene TRBJ1-2; 8 bases are shared with TRBD1. The CDR3 DNA is TGTGCCAGCAGTCAGGACAGGGCCTATGGCTACACCTTC. It encodes CASSQDRAYGYTF.